This T cell receptor beta chain was sequenced in a study of regulatory T cells in long-lasting Graves disease. General study results and limits: Persistent patients shared about 3,000 public clonotypes among themselves. Newly diagnosed patients shared fewer, at under 1,000.

The time point was: newly diagnosed GD, antithyroid drugs for less than 3 months. Isolated PBMC RNA provided the starting material for the TCR library. This clonotype showed up many times. Antigen unknown. Arm-PCR of CDR3 regions with iRepertoire HTBI primers generated TCR beta libraries. TCRdb fed the multiplex PCR reads into MiXCR, producing one record per CDR3 protein. The repertoire holds roughly 400,000 distinct CDR3 sequences, with over 14% as singletons. CDR1 is SGHVS and CDR2 is FQNEAQ in the germline V gene. The CDR3 is made up of 14 amino acids. V lost 4 bases, J lost 0 bases, and 10 bases lay in between. The same sample was also used in a study of T cells in Graves' hyperthyroidism and ophthalmopathy.

The material was peripheral blood mononuclear cells (PBMCs), obtained at new diagnosis, from a patient treated with antithyroid drugs. The sequence came from a woman aged 40 to 50 with Graves disease. The V and J genes are TRBV7-8 and TRBJ2-7; D may be TRBD1 (6 bases). CDR3 sequence: CASSWDISSYEQYF. Written as DNA, the CDR3 is TGTGCCAGCAGCTGGGACATAAGCTCCTACGAGCAGTACTTC.